This T cell receptor (beta chain) was identified during a study of low-dose radiotherapy and immunotherapy resistance in tumors. As for the study in general: Cohort 1 patients were irradiated with 0.5 Gy fractions every 2 weeks to 6.5 Gy total. Nivolumab was given to patients as a 240 mg flat dose every two weeks, and ipilimumab at 1 mg/kg every six weeks. Both were delivered intravenously.

Stated time point: before trial treatment. The V gene's germline CDR1 is MNHEY and CDR2 SVGEGT. The J segment lost 6 bases and the V segment lost 7 bases, leaving 9 bases of the junction unmatched. The CDR3 has 15 amino acids. Primers used for first-strand cDNA, a TRAV- and TRBV-specific set, covered both alpha and beta chains. PCR amplification of the TCRs was performed with Phusion for about 20 PCR cycles, and it relied on a constant-region primer together with a V-primer adapter. TCRdb reprocessed the reads with MiXCR, giving one entry per CDR3 protein. The repertoire holds 40,000 or so distinct CDR3 sequences, with 25% to 40% as singletons.

Material: PBMCs, obtained before treatment. The source of this sequence is a male donor with gallbladder cancer. The gene calls are TRBV6-2 or TRBV6-3 and TRBJ2-1; 10 bases align to TRBD2. As DNA, the CDR3 is TGTGCCAGCATTCACCGGGCTAGCGGGGGCAATGAGCAGTTCTTC. Translating it yields CASIHRASGGNEQFF.